Listed below are T cell receptor beta chains from one sample, sequenced in a study of T-cell memory formation after mild COVID-19. MiXCR was run by TCRdb on the 5' RACE reads, yielding one entry per CDR3 protein. The sample includes a few hundred thousand distinct CDR3 sequences, approximately 7.6% of them seen just once. The sequenced sample consisted of PBMCs or a T cell subset sorted from them (not recorded which). Receptors were obtained from a man aged 18 to 29 who had mild COVID-19 (a few samples of this study predate the infection). Cell type and time point are not known. Both conserved end residues are part of each CDR3. The D gene is left open where the match is weak. Clone size is stated in some rows and not others, as once, few, many or a class when expanded.

>TRBV19|few|12|.|TRBJ1-6
CASRTESSPLHF
TGTGCCAGTCGGACAGAATCTTCACCCCTCCACTTT
>TRBV10-2|few|13|TRBD2|TRBJ2-5
CASRTSGMETQYF
TGCGCCAGCAGGACTAGCGGGATGGAGACCCAGTACTTC
>TRBV7-7|.|16|TRBD2|TRBJ2-5
CASSLLSGGHQETQYF
TGTGCCAGCAGCTTATTGAGCGGGGGGCACCAAGAGACCCAGTACTTC
>TRBV6-2/TRBV6-3|few|13|.|TRBJ1-5
CASSFGGYQPQHF
TGTGCCAGCAGTTTCGGGGGTTATCAGCCCCAGCATTTT
>TRBV20-1|few|14|.|TRBJ2-2
CSARGPGASGELFF
TGCAGTGCTAGAGGGCCAGGGGCATCCGGGGAGCTGTTTTTT
>TRBV20-1|.|15|TRBD1|TRBJ2-5
CSARPGTGSQETQYF
TGCAGTGCTAGACCCGGGACAGGTAGCCAAGAGACCCAGTACTTC
>TRBV6-1|.|10|.|TRBJ2-7
CASSGGEQYF
TGTGCCAGCAGTGGGGGCGAGCAGTACTTC
>TRBV6-6|few|13|.|TRBJ1-1
CATKGRTNTEAFF
TGTGCCACCAAGGGACGGACGAACACTGAAGCTTTCTTT
>TRBV20-1|.|15|TRBD2|TRBJ2-5
CRSGPSGGRRETQYF
TGCAGATCTGGCCCTAGCGGGGGGCGTAGGGAGACCCAGTACTTC
>TRBV5-1|many|15|.|TRBJ2-2
CASSLVASNTGELFF
TGCGCCAGCAGCTTGGTGGCTAGTAACACCGGGGAGCTGTTTTTT
>TRBV5-6|few|15|.|TRBJ2-3
CASSFGGPNTDTQYF
TGTGCCAGCAGCTTTGGTGGACCTAACACAGATACGCAGTATTTT
>TRBV7-9|.|14|.|TRBJ2-7
CASSSTALSYEQYF
TGTGCCAGCAGCTCAACGGCTCTTTCCTACGAGCAGTACTTC
>TRBV5-1|many|14|.|TRBJ2-1
CASNPTASYNEQFF
TGCGCCAGCAACCCAACTGCCTCCTACAATGAGCAGTTCTTC
>TRBV27|few|14|.|TRBJ2-5
CARCTGGREETQYF
TGTGCCAGATGCACAGGGGGGAGGGAAGAGACCCAGTACTTC
>TRBV12-3/TRBV12-4|few|14|.|TRBJ1-2
CASSLTPTRGGYTF
TGTGCCAGCAGTTTAACACCCACTCGGGGAGGCTACACCTTC
>TRBV4-2|few|14|.|TRBJ2-1
CASSQDLRENEQFF
TGTGCCAGCAGCCAAGATCTAAGGGAGAATGAGCAGTTCTTC
>TRBV6-2/TRBV6-3|.|12|.|TRBJ1-1
CASKGLYTEAFF
TGTGCCAGCAAAGGGTTGTACACTGAAGCTTTCTTT
>TRBV12-3/TRBV12-4|many|14|.|TRBJ2-2
CASSWGRNTGELFF
TGTGCCAGCAGCTGGGGGCGCAACACCGGGGAGCTGTTTTTT
>TRBV27|many|13|.|TRBJ1-3
CASRFGSGNTIYF
TGTGCCAGCAGATTCGGCTCTGGAAACACCATATATTTT
>TRBV18|many|13|.|TRBJ2-7
CASSPYRSYEQYF
TGTGCCAGCTCACCCTATCGCTCCTACGAGCAGTACTTC
>TRBV6-4|.|13|.|TRBJ2-2
CASQAGDAGELFF
TGTGCCAGCCAAGCGGGTGACGCCGGGGAGCTGTTTTTT
>TRBV20-1|few|12|.|TRBJ2-5
CSAILGGETQYF
TGCAGTGCTATCCTCGGTGGCGAGACCCAGTACTTC